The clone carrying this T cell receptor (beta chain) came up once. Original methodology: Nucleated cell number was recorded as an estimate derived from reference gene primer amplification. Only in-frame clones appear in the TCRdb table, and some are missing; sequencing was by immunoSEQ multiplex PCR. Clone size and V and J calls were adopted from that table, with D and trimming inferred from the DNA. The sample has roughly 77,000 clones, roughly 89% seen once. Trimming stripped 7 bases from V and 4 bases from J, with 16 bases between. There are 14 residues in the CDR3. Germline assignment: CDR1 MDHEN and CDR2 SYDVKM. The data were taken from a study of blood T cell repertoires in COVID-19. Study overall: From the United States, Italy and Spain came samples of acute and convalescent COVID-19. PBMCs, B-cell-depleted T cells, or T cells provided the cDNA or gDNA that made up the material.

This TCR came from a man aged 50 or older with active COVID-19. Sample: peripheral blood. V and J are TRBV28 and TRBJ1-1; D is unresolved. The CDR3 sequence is CASMEDWEVTEAFF. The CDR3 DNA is TGTGCCAGCATGGAAGATTGGGAGGTCACTGAAGCTTTCTTT.